The 23 T cell receptor beta chains reported below all come from one sample, sequenced in a study of CD8+ T cells in alopecia areata (dated by TCRdb to between 2018 and 2020). The meaning of the sample's time point label: baseline before oral tofacitinib. Libraries were made using the immunoSEQ multiplex PCR assay. RNA was extracted from all samples and reverse transcribed into cDNA, which served as template for TCR sequencing. As stored in TCRdb, this immuneACCESS dataset retains in-frame rearrangements with V and J assigned. A fraction of the clones does not appear; measured against another copy, unresolved V genes explain less than half of the discrepancy, and the remainder lacks a known reason. Here the sample has some 170,000 clones; around 64% occur a single time. The ten biggest clones cover 11% of the sample. This specimen consisted of CD8+ T cells sorted from blood, obtained at week 0. The source is a human donor with alopecia areata.

This clone was seen a single time. Other DNA sequences from this sample encode an identical CDR3 as well. The chain carries TRBV29-1 and TRBJ1-2; D may be TRBD1 (5 bases). CDR1 and CDR2 from the germline V gene are SQVTM and ANQGSEA. V gave up 3 bases and J gave up 4 bases, with 9 bases separating them. The CDR3 sequence is 12 residues long. This chain's CDR3 is CSVEGGGYGYTF. As DNA, the CDR3 is TGCAGCGTTGAGGGGGGTGGCTATGGCTACACCTTC. Variable domain in full (rest from reference TRBV29-1 and TRBJ1-2): SAVISQKPSRDICQRGTSLTIQCQVDSQVTMMFWYRQQPGQSLTLIATANQGSEATYESGFVIDKFPISRPNLTFSTLTVSNMSPEDSSIYLCSVEGGGYGYTFGSGTRLTVV.

This chain connects TRBV5-6 to TRBJ2-5; D might be TRBD1 or TRBD2, each matching 6 bases. Looked up from germline, CDR1 is SGHDT and CDR2 is YYEEEE. V was shortened by 5 bases and J by 5 bases, with 16 bases between the two germline ends. The CDR3 length is 14 residues. The chain's CDR3 is CASRLGGPRETQYF. The CDR3 nucleotides read TGTGCCAGCAGGCTTGGGGGGCCCCGGGAGACCCAGTACTTC. Together with reference TRBV5-6 and TRBJ2-5, the CDR3 gives the full variable domain: DAGVTQSPTHLIKTRGQQVTLRCSPKSGHDTVSWYQQALGQGPQFIFQYYEEEERQRGNFPDRFSGHQFPNYSSELNVNALLLGDSALYLCASRLGGPRETQYFGPGTRLLVL.

The J gene is TRBJ2-7, the V gene TRBV30; 8 nucleotides agree with TRBD1. With 5 bases clipped from V and 4 bases from J, the junction kept 13 bases outside the gene matches. The germline gives CDR1 GTSNPN, CDR2 SVGIG (reference sequence). This CDR3 is built from 15 residues. CDR3: CAWAPPGQGGYEQYF. CDR3 in DNA: TGTGCCTGGGCCCCTCCTGGACAGGGTGGATACGAGCAGTACTTC.

The rearrangement links TRBV5-6 to TRBJ2-4, with D uncertain. CDR3 size: 13 residues. Germline V CDR1 and CDR2: SGHDT, YYEEEE. Trimming removed 4 bases from V and 6 bases from J, with 11 bases in between. CDR3 in amino acids: CASSGSGVNIQYF. For the CDR3, the DNA is TGTGCCAGCAGCGGTTCGGGTGTAAACATTCAGTACTTC.

The chain employs TRBV7-8 and TRBJ2-2, with D maybe TRBD1 (6 bases). The CDR3 length is 14 residues. V was cut by 4 bases and J by 4 bases, with 10 bases left in between. Germline-derived CDR1 and CDR2 are SGHVS and FQNEAQ. The CDR3 here is CASSSNRVTGELFF. The CDR3 region has the DNA TGTGCCAGCAGCTCTAACAGGGTCACCGGGGAGCTGTTTTTT.

This chain connects TRBV6-5 to TRBJ2-7; D assignment may be TRBD1 or TRBD2 (5 bases each). The CDR3 length is 13 residues. Germline V lookup: CDR1 MNHEY, CDR2 SVGAGI. V was pared by 5 bases and J by 2 bases, with 10 bases between. CDR3 in amino acids: CASSDRDPYEQYF. The DNA of the CDR3 is TGTGCCAGCAGTGACCGGGACCCCTACGAGCAGTACTTC.

This clone was observed a few times. The chain couples TRBV10-2 to TRBJ2-1; 8 bases fit TRBD2. Germline V gene sequence: CDR1 WSHSY, CDR2 SAAADI. V shed 6 bases, J shed 0 bases, and the junction held 7 bases outside the gene matches. CDR3 length: 16 residues. The CDR3 region is CASRTGGLGSYNEQFF. For the CDR3, the DNA is TGCGCCAGCAGAACGGGGGGGCTCGGCTCCTACAATGAGCAGTTCTTC.

A word on this clone: The sample holds other DNA sequences that translate to the same CDR3. This rearrangement joins TRBV20-1 to TRBJ2-2; unclear D gene. CDR1 is DFQATT, CDR2 SNEGSKA, per germline (reference sequence). V lost 0 bases, J lost 7 bases, and 3 bases lay in between. The CDR3 covers 11 residues. Here the CDR3 DNA reads TGCAGTGCTAGAGATCTCGGGGAGCTGTTTTTT. Protein sequence: CSARDLGELFF.

The rearrangement links TRBV5-1 to TRBJ2-1, with 10 bases lining up with TRBD1. The CDR3 has 16 residues. V was clipped by 0 bases and J by 9 bases; unmatched bases: 9. CDR1 SGHRS and CDR2 YFSETQ come from the germline V gene. The CDR3 is CASSLVGTGALSEQFF. CDR3 in DNA: TGCGCCAGCAGCTTGGTGGGGACAGGGGCCCTCAGTGAGCAGTTCTTC.

V usage is TRBV6-5 and J usage is TRBJ1-1, with 7 positions matching TRBD1. Germline assignment: CDR1 MNHEY and CDR2 SVGAGI. CDR3 length: 14 amino acids. V shed 4 bases, J shed 3 bases, and the junction held 5 bases outside the gene matches. CDR3 nucleotide sequence: TGTGCCAGCAGTTTGACAGGGAGATACACTGAAGCTTTCTTT. This translates into CASSLTGRYTEAFF.

This chain connects TRBV10-3 to TRBJ1-4, with 7 positions matching TRBD1. Trimming took 6 bases from V and 12 from J; bases not matched to a gene: 4. The CDR3 runs to 11 residues. The V gene's germline CDR1 is ENHRY and CDR2 SYGVKD. The CDR3 DNA follows: TGTGCCATCAGATCCGGGACAGAACTGTTTTTT. Translating it yields CAIRSGTELFF.

This clone has only one observation. The V gene is TRBV30, the J gene TRBJ1-2; tentative D call: TRBD1 (5 bases). The CDR3 sequence is 13 residues long. Trimming removed 1 base at V and 4 bases at J, with 10 bases between. From germline, CDR1 is GTSNPN and CDR2 SVGIG (reference sequence). CDR3 nucleotide sequence: TGTGCCTGGAGTGGGGACGGTAGCTATGGCTACACCTTC. Amino acid sequence: CAWSGDGSYGYTF.

V usage is TRBV2 and J usage is TRBJ1-2; D unresolved. The germline CDR1 and CDR2 sequences are SNHLY and FYNNEI. Between the trimmed V and J ends, which lost 0 bases and 8 bases, there was a span of 7 bases. This CDR3 has 12 residues. The CDR3 is CASSEAPRGYTF. The CDR3 bases are TGTGCCAGCAGTGAAGCCCCCAGGGGCTACACCTTC.

The sample holds one count of this clone. The V gene is TRBV5-1, the J gene TRBJ1-2; D is perhaps TRBD1 (6 bases). CDR1 is SGHRS and CDR2 is YFSETQ in the germline V gene. The CDR3 runs 12 residues. Trimming cost V 5 bases and J 6 bases, with 11 bases left between them. Written as DNA, the CDR3 is TGCGCCAGCAGAGTGGGGGGCGATGGCTACACCTTC. Encoded protein: CASRVGGDGYTF. Drawing the rest from reference TRBV5-1 and TRBJ1-2, the complete variable domain is KAGVTQTPRYLIKTRGQQVTLSCSPISGHRSVSWYQQTPGQGLQFLFEYFSETQRNKGNFPGRFSGRQFSNSRSEMNVSTLELGDSALYLCASRVGGDGYTFGSGTRLTVV.

The rearrangement links TRBV7-2 to TRBJ2-2, with TRBD2 matching over 7 bases. This CDR3 region has 16 residues. Unmatched junction bases numbered 8, after V lost 2 bases and J lost 5 bases. Germline lookup yields CDR1 SGHTA and CDR2 FQGNSA. The CDR3 region is CASSLLAGVRTGELFF. The DNA for the CDR3 is TGTGCCAGCAGCTTATTGGCGGGGGTTCGTACCGGGGAGCTGTTTTTT.

The sample holds a few counts of this clone. The chain couples TRBV19 to TRBJ1-1; no clear D. The V end was cut by 3 bases, the J end by 0 bases, with 5 bases between. This CDR3 comprises 13 residues. CDR1 and CDR2 from the germline V gene are LNHDA and SQIVND (reference sequence). CDR3 DNA: TGTGCCAGTAGTATTTGGGTGAACACTGAAGCTTTCTTT. Protein sequence: CASSIWVNTEAFF.

The V call is TRBV7-6, the J call TRBJ2-1; 9 nucleotides agree with TRBD2. CDR3 length equals 15 residues. Trimming cost V 0 bases and J 5 bases; bases outside gene matches: 2. From germline, CDR1 is SGHVS and CDR2 FNYEAQ. CDR3 nucleotides: TGTGCCAGCAGCTTAGCTAGCGGGGGTAACAATGAGCAGTTCTTC. Its translation: CASSLASGGNNEQFF.

J is TRBJ2-7 and V is TRBV5-6, with D unclear. V lost 0 bases to trimming and J lost 1 base, with 11 bases between them. The V gene's germline CDR1 is SGHDT and CDR2 YYEEEE. The CDR3 contains 15 residues. The CDR3 sequence is CASSLVHGRSYEQYF. The DNA of the CDR3 is TGTGCCAGCAGCTTGGTACACGGACGATCCTACGAGCAGTACTTC.

This clone was seen ten or more times. The chain couples TRBV6-1 to TRBJ1-1; a weak D match, TRBD1 (5 bases). CDR1 is MNHNS and CDR2 is SASEGT in the germline V gene. V gave up 2 bases and J gave up 3 bases, with 19 bases separating them. The CDR3 covers 17 residues. The CDR3 DNA reads TGTGCCAGCAGTGAACTCCCCTTTACAGCCAGGGACACTGAAGCTTTCTTT. Amino acid sequence: CASSELPFTARDTEAFF.

This chain links TRBV5-6 with TRBJ2-5, with D hard to call. Trimming shortened V by 0 bases and J by 1 base, and 13 bases separated the two germline ends. The CDR3 spans 16 residues. Germline values: CDR1 SGHDT, CDR2 YYEEEE. CDR3 loop: CASSLGDDAVQETQYF. The CDR3, as DNA: TGTGCCAGCAGCTTGGGGGATGACGCTGTCCAAGAGACCCAGTACTTC.

The chain carries TRBV6-1 and TRBJ1-5; D ambiguous. This CDR3 has 15 residues. The V gene's germline CDR1 is MNHNS and CDR2 SASEGT. V lost 6 bases and J 0 bases, leaving 12 bases between the germline ends. CDR3 sequence: CASRSEAYSNQPQHF. In DNA form, the CDR3 reads TGTGCCAGCAGGAGTGAGGCATATAGCAATCAGCCCCAGCATTTT.

This clone has just one count. The CDR3 loop reads CAWTHGNTEAFF. The DNA for the CDR3 is TGTGCCTGGACACACGGAAACACTGAAGCTTTCTTT. The chain has TRBV30 and TRBJ1-1; unclear D gene. CDR3 length: 12 amino acids. V was clipped by 4 bases and J by 2 bases, with 8 bases between them. From germline, CDR1 is GTSNPN and CDR2 SVGIG (reference sequence).

This chain links TRBV18 with TRBJ1-2; maybe TRBD1 (6 bases). CDR3 length equals 13 residues. Germline values: CDR1 KGHSH, CDR2 LQKENI. V lost 2 bases and J lost 6, with 10 bases in between. CDR3 region: CASSPTPGDGYTF. DNA for the CDR3: TGTGCCAGCTCACCAACGCCAGGGGATGGCTACACCTTC.